This entry is about one T cell receptor (beta chain). This CDR3 comprises 16 residues. Germline V gene sequence: CDR1 SGHDT, CDR2 YYEEEE. The V segment lost 7 bases and the J segment 1 base; nucleotides outside the gene matches: 10. The assay was immunoSEQ multiplex PCR, and TCRdb's table has in-frame clones only and misses some. The sample records about 70,000 clones, 95% to 97% being singletons. This entry comes from a study of technical replicates of blood from a handful of donors. The origin of this receptor is a human donor in good health. Sequenced input: T cells isolated from PBMCs. V usage is TRBV5-6 and J usage is TRBJ2-7; 11 bases line up with TRBD2. CDR3 protein: CASGTLAGVKSYEQYF. For the CDR3, the DNA is TGTGCCAGCGGGACACTAGCGGGAGTCAAGTCCTACGAGCAGTACTTC.